One sample yielded the 17 T cell receptor beta chains listed below, sequenced in a study of blood T cell repertoires in COVID-19. The table came from immunoSEQ multiplex PCR; TCRdb's copy has only in-frame clones and leaves some out. Among under 350,000 clones, roughly 83% were seen once, and the ten largest hold about 5%. The specimen sequenced was peripheral blood. The receptors come from a man between 60 and 75 years old who had recovered from COVID-19.

CDR3 nucleotides: TGTGCCAGTAGTATGGGGGGGACAGGGCGATACGAGCAGTACTTC. Translating gives CASSMGGTGRYEQYF. The gene calls are TRBV19 and TRBJ2-7; TRBD1 matches at 9 bases. The V and J ends lost 3 bases and 4 bases, in that order; junction bases with no gene match: 7. The CDR3 has 15 residues. Germline CDR1 is LNHDA and CDR2 is SQIVND (reference sequence).

V usage is TRBV18 and J usage is TRBJ2-3, with TRBD2 matching over 10 bases. CDR1 KGHSH and CDR2 LQKENI come from the germline V gene. V lost 3 bases and J lost 2; bases outside the gene matches: 5. The CDR3 has 16 residues. CDR3 loop: CASSPLSGRLTDTQYF. CDR3 sequence (DNA): TGTGCCAGCTCACCCCTTAGCGGGAGGCTCACAGATACGCAGTATTTT.

In DNA form, the CDR3 reads TGTGCCAGCAGCCTCGTCCGACTAGCGAACACCGGGGAGCTGTTTTTT. This gives the protein CASSLVRLANTGELFF. The rearrangement links TRBV5-8 to TRBJ2-2, with TRBD2 as a possible D gene (6 bases). Germline V gene lookup returns CDR1 SGHTS and CDR2 YDEGEE. V shed 4 bases and J shed 0 bases, with 13 bases lying between them. The CDR3 extends over 16 amino acids.

DNA for the CDR3: TGTGCCAGTAGTGATAGAGGCTCTAACACCGGGGAGCTGTTTTTT. It codes for CASSDRGSNTGELFF. This sequence joins TRBV5-4 and TRBJ2-2; D is unclear. V was pared by 8 bases and J by 2 bases, with 16 bases between. Germline V gene lookup returns CDR1 SGHNT and CDR2 YYREEE (reference sequence). The CDR3 extends over 15 amino acids.

The J gene is TRBJ1-4, the V gene TRBV19, with 12 bases matching TRBD1. Trimming removed 4 bases from V and 4 bases from J; junction bases left unmatched: 16. This CDR3 has 20 amino acids. Germline CDR1 and CDR2: LNHDA and SQIVND (reference sequence). CDR3 region: CASSTGGRGTGGEINEKLFF. The CDR3 nucleotides read TGTGCCAGTAGTACCGGGGGCCGCGGGACAGGGGGCGAAATTAATGAAAAACTGTTTTTT.

V and J are TRBV6-1 and TRBJ2-3; TRBD2 matches 8 bases. The germline V gene encodes CDR1 MNHNS and CDR2 SASEGT. This CDR3 spans 16 amino acids. V dropped 4 bases and J dropped 4; count of bases not matched to a gene: 10. The CDR3 DNA is TGTGCCAGCAGTGTCTCCCCAGCGGGAGCTGCAGATACGCAGTATTTT. Translating gives CASSVSPAGAADTQYF.

This chain uses TRBV15 with TRBJ2-7, with TRBD1 as a possible D gene (6 bases). The germline V gene encodes CDR1 LNHNV and CDR2 YYDKDF (reference sequence). Trimming pared 0 bases from V and 3 bases from J, leaving 12 bases between. The CDR3 is 15 amino acids. As DNA, the CDR3 is TGTGCCACCAGCAGAGACTCAGGGGTGGACTACGAGCAGTACTTC. Translated: CATSRDSGVDYEQYF.

The chain combines TRBV28 with TRBJ1-1, with D maybe TRBD1 (5 bases). This CDR3 has 13 amino acids. V was pared by 4 bases and J by 1 base, with 7 bases between. Germline CDR1 reads MDHEN; CDR2 reads SYDVKM. This CDR3 is CASSYRRNTEAFF. The CDR3, as DNA: TGTGCCAGCAGTTACAGGAGGAACACTGAAGCTTTCTTT. Full variable domain (missing parts from reference TRBV28 and TRBJ1-1): DVKVTQSSRYLVKRTGEKVFLECVQDMDHENMFWYRQDPGLGLRLIYFSYDVKMKEKGDIPEGYSVSREKKERFSLILESASTNQTSMYLCASSYRRNTEAFFGQGTRLTVV.

This clone was recorded a few times. The chain carries TRBV19 and TRBJ2-7; D may be TRBD2 (6 bases). The CDR3 sequence is 13 residues long. Trimming took 5 bases from V and 3 from J, leaving 11 bases between them. Germline values: CDR1 LNHDA, CDR2 SQIVND (reference sequence). The CDR3 DNA reads TGTGCCAGTAGTTTTGGGGGGTACTACGAGCAGTACTTC. The encoded protein is CASSFGGYYEQYF. The full variable domain, completed using reference TRBV19 and TRBJ2-7, is DGGITQSPKYLFRKEGQNVTLSCEQNLNHDAMYWYRQDPGQGLRLIYYSQIVNDFQKGDIAEGYSVSREKKESFPLTVTSAQKNPTAFYLCASSFGGYYEQYFGPGTRLTVT.

V and J are TRBV6-5 and TRBJ1-4, with a weak D call TRBD1 (5 bases). V lost 8 bases, J lost 0 bases, and 10 bases lay in between. The germline gives CDR1 MNHEY, CDR2 SVGAGI. This CDR3 is 14 amino acids long. CDR3 DNA: TGTGCCAGCGAAGTCAGGGCAACTAATGAAAAACTGTTTTTT. It is translated as CASEVRATNEKLFF.

The chain employs TRBV14 and TRBJ2-7; 10 bases align to TRBD2. CDR1 and CDR2 from the germline V gene are SGHDN and FVKESK. Trimming removed 4 bases from V and 7 bases from J; junction bases left unmatched: 10. The CDR3 loop spans 15 amino acids. The CDR3, as DNA: TGTGCCAGCAGCCCGAGAAGCGGGAGGGCCGGGGAGCAGTACTTC. Its protein is CASSPRSGRAGEQYF.

The chain has TRBV14 and TRBJ1-3, with D unresolved. With 1 base removed from V and 4 bases from J, the gap between germline ends came to 8 bases. The CDR3 is made up of 14 amino acids. CDR1 is SGHDN, CDR2 FVKESK, per germline. CDR3 sequence reads: CASSQVGVGNTIYF. CDR3 bases: TGTGCCAGCAGCCAAGTGGGAGTCGGAAACACCATATATTTT.

This clone was recorded a few times. The chain joins TRBV5-1 to TRBJ2-2; 8 bases line up with TRBD2. CDR3 size: 16 residues. Germline CDR1 reads SGHRS; CDR2 reads YFSETQ. V dropped 2 bases and J dropped 2; count of bases not matched to a gene: 5. The CDR3 DNA reads TGCGCCAGCAGCTTTACCAGCGGGGGTAACACCGGGGAGCTGTTTTTT. This translates into CASSFTSGGNTGELFF.

The DNA of the CDR3 is TGTGCCAGCAATTTATGGACTAGCGGCGCCTTTATCACAGATACGCAGTATTTT. Protein sequence: CASNLWTSGAFITDTQYF. The chain couples TRBV21-1 to TRBJ2-3; whether TRBD2, the table's D call, matches the DNA was not checked. TRBV21-1 is labeled a pseudogene. The CDR3 is 18 amino acids.

In this sample, this clone turned up a few times. The rearrangement links TRBV5-1 to TRBJ1-2, with 7 bases fitting TRBD1. Germline V gives CDR1 SGHRS, CDR2 YFSETQ. The CDR3 contains 14 residues. V gave up 3 bases and J gave up 2 bases; unmatched junction bases: 4. CDR3: CASSYTGDNYGYTF. The CDR3 DNA sequence: TGCGCCAGCAGCTACACAGGGGACAACTATGGCTACACCTTC. Variable domain in full (rest from reference TRBV5-1 and TRBJ1-2): KAGVTQTPRYLIKTRGQQVTLSCSPISGHRSVSWYQQTPGQGLQFLFEYFSETQRNKGNFPGRFSGRQFSNSRSEMNVSTLELGDSALYLCASSYTGDNYGYTFGSGTRLTVV.

This clone appeared a few times. This rearrangement joins TRBV27 to TRBJ2-2; possible D gene TRBD2, 6 bases. Trimming pared 6 bases from V and 0 bases from J, leaving 11 bases between. Germline CDR1 and CDR2: MNHEY and SMNVEV (reference sequence). This CDR3 contains 15 residues. The CDR3 DNA is TGTGCCAGCAGGCCCGGGACTGCGAACACCGGGGAGCTGTTTTTT. It specifies CASRPGTANTGELFF.

J is TRBJ2-2 and V is TRBV5-1; a possible D gene is TRBD1 (6 bases). V was shortened by 4 bases and J by 3 bases, with 13 bases between the two germline ends. The CDR3 loop spans 15 amino acids. The germline V gene has CDR1 SGHRS and CDR2 YFSETQ. CDR3 in amino acids: CASSEQGGHTGELFF. In DNA, the CDR3 is TGCGCCAGCAGCGAACAGGGTGGGCACACCGGGGAGCTGTTTTTT.